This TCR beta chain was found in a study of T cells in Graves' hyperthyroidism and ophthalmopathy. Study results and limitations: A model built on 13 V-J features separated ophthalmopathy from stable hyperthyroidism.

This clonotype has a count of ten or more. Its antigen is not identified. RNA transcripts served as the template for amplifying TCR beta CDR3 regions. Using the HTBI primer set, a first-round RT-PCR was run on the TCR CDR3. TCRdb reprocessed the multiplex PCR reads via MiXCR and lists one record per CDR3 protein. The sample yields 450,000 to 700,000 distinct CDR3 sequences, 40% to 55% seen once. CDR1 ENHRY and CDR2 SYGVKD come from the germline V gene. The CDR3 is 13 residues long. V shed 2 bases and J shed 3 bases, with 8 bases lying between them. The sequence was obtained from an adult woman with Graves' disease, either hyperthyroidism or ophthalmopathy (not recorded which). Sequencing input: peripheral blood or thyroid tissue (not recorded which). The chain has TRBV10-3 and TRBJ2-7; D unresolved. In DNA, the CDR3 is TGTGCCATCAGTGAGACCGAAAACTACGAGCAGTACTTC. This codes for CAISETENYEQYF.